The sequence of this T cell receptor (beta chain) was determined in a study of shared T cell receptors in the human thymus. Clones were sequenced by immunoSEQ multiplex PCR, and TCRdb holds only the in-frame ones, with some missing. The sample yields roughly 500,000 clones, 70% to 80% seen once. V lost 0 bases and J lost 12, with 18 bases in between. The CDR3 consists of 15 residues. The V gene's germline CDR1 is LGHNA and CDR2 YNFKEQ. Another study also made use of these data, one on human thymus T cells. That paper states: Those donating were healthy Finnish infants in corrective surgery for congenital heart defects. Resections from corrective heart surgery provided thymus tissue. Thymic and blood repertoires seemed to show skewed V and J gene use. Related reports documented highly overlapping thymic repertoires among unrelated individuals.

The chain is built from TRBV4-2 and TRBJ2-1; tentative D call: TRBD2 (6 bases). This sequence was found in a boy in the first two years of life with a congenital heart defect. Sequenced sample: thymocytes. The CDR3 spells CASSQDFVRRGGQFF. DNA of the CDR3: TGTGCCAGCAGCCAAGATTTTGTCCGGCGGGGAGGGCAGTTCTTC.